The present TCR beta chain was sequenced within a study of T cell responses to AZD1222 COVID-19 vaccine. Whole-study results and caveats: Within unmutated variant regions lay the reported targets of nearly half of spike-specific TCRs. Possibly, clonal diversity was underestimated; donors were largely white British and included more females. Sampled repertoires all dated from after the peak T cell response. Distributed over spike, vaccine-associated CD4 TCRs predominated at 160-218 and 743-854.

Assay: immunoSEQ multiplex PCR; the TCRdb copy retains only in-frame clones and omits some. The table records 100,000 to 150,000 clones, 89% of them present only once. V was pared by 6 bases and J by 0 bases, with 13 bases of the junction left unmatched. The CDR3 has 18 amino acids. Germline assignment: CDR1 MRHNA and CDR2 SNTAGT. A remark on this clone: As yet, its antigen is unknown.

The chain carries TRBV6-4 and TRBJ1-5; the match to TRBD1 covers 8 bases. This specimen was peripheral blood, taken on day 0 of AZD1222 vaccination. This receptor was obtained from an adult in good health. This CDR3 is CASRDLPGQDYSNQPQHF. CDR3 nucleotides: TGTGCCAGCAGAGATCTCCCGGGACAGGATTATAGCAATCAGCCCCAGCATTTT.